The 26 T cell receptor beta chains below come from one sample, sequenced in a study of PD-1 blockade in classical Hodgkin lymphoma. As to time point: newly diagnosed, previously untreated cHL patient sample. Method: immunoSEQ multiplex PCR; TCRdb's copy keeps in-frame clones and lacks some. The sample contains over 25,000 clones, 90% to 95% of which appear only once. Material for sequencing was peripheral blood mononuclear cells (PBMCs). The receptors originated from a human donor with classical Hodgkin lymphoma.

This chain connects TRBV10-3 to TRBJ1-1; D is undetermined. Germline lookup yields CDR1 ENHRY and CDR2 SYGVKD. The CDR3 covers 19 residues. Trimming left V 0 bases short and J 1 base short, with 21 bases between. CDR3 DNA: TGTGCCATCAGTGAGTCGTTTCAGGTAACGAAGTGGGGGAACACTGAAGCTTTCTTT. Protein: CAISESFQVTKWGNTEAFF.

The chain uses TRBV6-6 and TRBJ1-2, with D possibly matching TRBD1 (5 bases). In germline, CDR1 is MNHNY, CDR2 SVGAGI (reference sequence). This CDR3 is 14 amino acids long. V shed 2 bases and J shed 2 bases, with 9 bases lying between them. This chain's CDR3 is CASSYDSGNYGYTF. Here the CDR3 DNA reads TGTGCCAGCAGTTACGACTCAGGGAACTATGGCTACACCTTC.

The chain is built from TRBV15 and TRBJ2-3; perhaps TRBD2 as D (6 bases). This CDR3 region has 18 residues. Germline lookup yields CDR1 LNHNV and CDR2 YYDKDF (reference sequence). The germline V and J ends were trimmed by 0 bases and 5 bases, with 21 bases remaining between them. CDR3 sequence (DNA): TGTGCCACCAGCAGAGATGGTAGCGGCCTATTTAGAGGAGATACGCAGTATTTT. Translated, it gives CATSRDGSGLFRGDTQYF.

The rearrangement joins TRBV6-1 to TRBJ1-1, with D hard to call. Germline CDR1 MNHNS, CDR2 SASEGT. Trimming pared 10 bases from V and 6 bases from J, leaving 18 bases between. This CDR3 has 13 residues. The CDR3 coding sequence is TGTGCCACCAGAGGACTCCTGTTGCCTGAAGCTTTCTTT. Translation: CATRGLLLPEAFF.

The CDR3 sequence is CASSERAGGRTDTQYF. The CDR3 DNA reads TGTGCCAGCAGTGAAAGGGCGGGGGGGCGCACAGATACGCAGTATTTT. The gene calls are TRBV2 and TRBJ2-3; the match to TRBD2 covers 9 bases. Trimming removed 2 bases from V and 1 base from J; junction bases left unmatched: 4. CDR3 length: 16 residues. Germline CDR1 is SNHLY and CDR2 is FYNNEI.

The genes are TRBV15 and TRBJ2-3, with 12 bases matching TRBD2. CDR3 length: 14 residues. V lost 5 bases and J lost 6; bases outside the gene matches: 3. Germline values: CDR1 LNHNV, CDR2 YYDKDF (reference sequence). CDR3 sequence reads: CATSASGRADTQYF. CDR3 DNA: TGTGCCACCAGCGCTAGCGGGAGGGCGGATACGCAGTATTTT.

The rearrangement links TRBV5-1 to TRBJ1-2, with TRBD1 matching 8 bases. Losses at the gene ends were 4 bases for V and 4 bases for J; bases not matched to a gene: 9. CDR1 SGHRS and CDR2 YFSETQ come from the germline V gene. The CDR3 spans 15 residues. CDR3 in DNA: TGCGCCAGCAGCCCTGGACAGGGTAGTGTCTATGGCTACACCTTC. Amino acids: CASSPGQGSVYGYTF.

This clone was seen a single time. A read error may account for a junction end that differs from germline. The chain has TRBV4-2 and TRBJ1-2, with D maybe TRBD1 (6 bases). The CDR3 is 14 amino acids. Germline CDR1 reads LGHNA; CDR2 reads YNFKEQ. CDR3 protein: CASRQVGAKDGYTF. The CDR3 DNA is TGTGCCAGCAGGCAAGTGGGGGCGAAGGATGGCTACACCTTC.

CDR3 DNA sequence: TGTGCCAGTAGTATCGCCGTATCCTACGAGCAGTACTTC. This gives the protein CASSIAVSYEQYF. This rearrangement joins TRBV19 to TRBJ2-7; no firm D call. Germline V lookup: CDR1 LNHDA, CDR2 SQIVND (reference sequence). V was pared by 3 bases and J by 1 base, with 7 bases between. The CDR3 loop spans 13 amino acids.

V is TRBV7-3 and J is TRBJ1-1; TRBD1 is a possible D gene (5 bases). The CDR3 is 14 amino acids. Trimming cost V 0 bases and J 3 bases, with 8 bases left between them. Germline values: CDR1 SGHTA, CDR2 FQGTGA. CDR3 in DNA: TGTGCCAGCAGCTTAACGGGGGATGACACTGAAGCTTTCTTT. Its translation is CASSLTGDDTEAFF.

V and J are TRBV7-9 and TRBJ2-7, with TRBD1 as a possible D gene (5 bases). The ends were cut back, 5 bases at V and 5 bases at J, with 10 bases in the middle. From germline, CDR1 is SEHNR and CDR2 FQNEAQ (reference sequence). This CDR3 has 12 amino acids. The CDR3 loop reads CASSQGVDEQYF. The DNA for the CDR3 is TGTGCCAGCAGCCAAGGGGTTGACGAGCAGTACTTC.

V usage is TRBV12-5 and J usage is TRBJ2-3; 7 bases are shared with TRBD1. V shed 2 bases, J shed 3 bases, and the junction held 11 bases outside the gene matches. Germline V gene lookup returns CDR1 LGHNT and CDR2 FRNRAP. This CDR3 spans 17 amino acids. CDR3 DNA: TGTGCTAGTGGTTTGACAACGGGAAGACAGGGAACAGATACGCAGTATTTT. Its protein is CASGLTTGRQGTDTQYF.

To note about this clone: This CDR3 is also generated by other DNA sequences in the sample. The rearrangement joins TRBV4-3 to TRBJ2-7; D not resolved. The CDR3 loop spans 13 amino acids. Germline V lookup: CDR1 LGHNA, CDR2 YSLEER. V gave up 3 bases and J gave up 2 bases, with 8 bases separating them. In DNA form, the CDR3 reads TGCGCCAGCAGCCAGGACGTGCCCTACGAGCAGTACTTC. Encoded protein: CASSQDVPYEQYF.

The chain recombines TRBV19 with TRBJ2-1, with D perhaps given as TRBD1 or TRBD2 (5 bases each). V lost 1 base and J lost 5, with 9 bases in between. Germline-derived CDR1 and CDR2 are LNHDA and SQIVND (reference sequence). The CDR3 covers 14 residues. The CDR3 DNA reads TGTGCCAGTAGTATAGCACTAGGGGACAATGAGCAGTTCTTC. This encodes CASSIALGDNEQFF.

V usage is TRBV6-1 and J usage is TRBJ2-5; 7 positions match TRBD1. The CDR3 covers 17 residues. V was clipped by 1 base and J by 0 bases; unmatched bases: 8. Germline V gives CDR1 MNHNS, CDR2 SASEGT. CDR3: CASSEEAPGTDQETQYF. In DNA, the CDR3 is TGTGCCAGCAGTGAAGAAGCCCCCGGGACAGACCAAGAGACCCAGTACTTC.

V is TRBV11-2 and J is TRBJ2-1; D not resolved. V gave up 4 bases and J gave up 10 bases, with 11 bases separating them. This CDR3 has 12 amino acids. CDR1 and CDR2 from the germline V gene are SGHAT and FQNNGV. As DNA, the CDR3 is TGTGCCAGCAGCTCCTATACGCGCGAGCAGTTCTTC. It specifies CASSSYTREQFF.

This clone was recorded once. As DNA, the CDR3 is TGTGCCAGCAGTTTAGCTGGACTAACTTCCTCCTACAATGAGCAGTTCTTC. Translation gives CASSLAGLTSSYNEQFF. The chain joins TRBV28 to TRBJ2-1; D possibly corresponds to TRBD2 (6 bases). V was shortened by 2 bases and J by 0 bases, with 14 bases between the two germline ends. This CDR3 comprises 17 residues. From germline, CDR1 is MDHEN and CDR2 SYDVKM.

The chain employs TRBV4-1 and TRBJ1-1; D call uncertain. This CDR3 has 15 residues. Between the trimmed V and J ends, which lost 0 bases and 3 bases, there was a span of 11 bases. Germline V gene lookup returns CDR1 MGHRA and CDR2 YSYEKL. CDR3 DNA: TGCGCCAGCAGCCAAGAGTCGGCCGGTTACACTGAAGCTTTCTTT. Encoded protein: CASSQESAGYTEAFF.

This clone occurred once. J is TRBJ2-3 and V is TRBV27, with D tentatively TRBD1 (6 bases). The CDR3 loop spans 15 amino acids. CDR1 is MNHEY and CDR2 is SMNVEV in the germline V gene (reference sequence). The V end lost 4 bases, the J end lost 1 base, and 12 bases lay between the germline ends. The CDR3 bases are TGTGCCAGCAGTTCAGGGGTAGCTGGCACAGATACGCAGTATTTT. Translated: CASSSGVAGTDTQYF.

J is TRBJ1-1 and V is TRBV6-1; TRBD1 is a possible D gene (6 bases). The CDR3 totals 15 residues. Trimming cost V 4 bases and J 4 bases, with 16 bases left between them. Looked up from germline, CDR1 is MNHNS and CDR2 is SASEGT. The CDR3 reads CASSANRAAGTEAFF. CDR3 nucleotides: TGTGCCAGCAGTGCGAACAGGGCTGCGGGCACTGAAGCTTTCTTT.

This sequence joins TRBV28 and TRBJ1-1; TRBD1 agrees at 11 bases. Germline V CDR1 and CDR2: MDHEN, SYDVKM. V dropped 1 base and J dropped 10; count of bases not matched to a gene: 2. The CDR3 totals 13 residues. The CDR3 DNA reads as TGTGCCAGCAGTTTATTTGGGACAGGGGGAGCTTTCTTT. Its translation is CASSLFGTGGAFF.

This clone appeared once. V gene TRBV21-1 combines with J gene TRBJ2-1; TRBD2 is the table's D call, not checked against the DNA. TRBV21-1 is flagged as a pseudogene. The CDR3 is 18 residues long. CDR3 amino acids: CASNETEIPAGGRNEQFF. The CDR3 DNA follows: TGTGCCAGCAACGAGACGGAGATACCAGCGGGGGGGCGAAATGAGCAGTTCTTC.

The chain is built from TRBV2 and TRBJ2-1; TRBD1 or TRBD2 may be the D gene (5 bases each). This CDR3 has 13 amino acids. Trimming took off 6 bases at V and 6 bases at J, with 12 bases between the two ends. CDR1 SNHLY and CDR2 FYNNEI come from the germline V gene. CDR3 sequence: CASRADTSNEQFF. CDR3 bases: TGTGCCAGCAGAGCGGACACCTCCAATGAGCAGTTCTTC. Drawing the rest from reference TRBV2 and TRBJ2-1, the complete variable domain is EPEVTQTPSHQVTQMGQEVILRCVPISNHLYFYWYRQILGQKVEFLVSFYNNEISEKSEIFDDQFSVERPDGSNFTLKIRSTKLEDSAMYFCASRADTSNEQFFGPGTRLTVL.

This chain connects TRBV4-1 to TRBJ1-5, with D hard to call. Germline CDR1 and CDR2: MGHRA and YSYEKL. V was clipped by 4 bases and J by 1 base, with 14 bases between them. CDR3 length: 16 residues. CDR3 bases: TGCGCCAGCAGCCGTAGCGGGGTAGGGAGCAATCAGCCCCAGCATTTT. Residues: CASSRSGVGSNQPQHF.

The V call is TRBV28, the J call TRBJ1-1; D gene unclear. Germline CDR1 reads MDHEN; CDR2 reads SYDVKM. The CDR3 loop spans 13 amino acids. V was pared by 0 bases and J by 1 base, with 3 bases between. The CDR3 DNA follows: TGTGCCAGCAGTTTATGGCAGAACACTGAAGCTTTCTTT. It specifies CASSLWQNTEAFF.

The J gene is TRBJ1-2, the V gene TRBV5-4; no definite D call. CDR3 length equals 11 residues. Germline-derived CDR1 and CDR2 are SGHNT and YYREEE (reference sequence). V shed 1 base and J shed 2 bases, with 0 bases lying between them. The CDR3 DNA reads TGTGCCAGCAGCTTGAACTATGGCTACACCTTC. Protein sequence: CASSLNYGYTF.